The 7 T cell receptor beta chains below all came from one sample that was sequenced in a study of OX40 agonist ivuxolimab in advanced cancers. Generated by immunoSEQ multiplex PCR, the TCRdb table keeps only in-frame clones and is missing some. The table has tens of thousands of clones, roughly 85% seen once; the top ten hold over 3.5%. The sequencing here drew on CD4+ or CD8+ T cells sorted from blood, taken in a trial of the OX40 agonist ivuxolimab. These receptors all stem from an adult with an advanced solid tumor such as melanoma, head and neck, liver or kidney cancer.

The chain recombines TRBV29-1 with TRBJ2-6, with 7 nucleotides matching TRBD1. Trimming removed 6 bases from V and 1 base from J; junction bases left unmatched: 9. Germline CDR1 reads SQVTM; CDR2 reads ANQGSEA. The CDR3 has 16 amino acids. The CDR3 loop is CSVIGQAKSGANVLTF. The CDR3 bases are TGCAGCGTCATAGGACAGGCAAAATCTGGGGCCAACGTCCTGACTTTC.

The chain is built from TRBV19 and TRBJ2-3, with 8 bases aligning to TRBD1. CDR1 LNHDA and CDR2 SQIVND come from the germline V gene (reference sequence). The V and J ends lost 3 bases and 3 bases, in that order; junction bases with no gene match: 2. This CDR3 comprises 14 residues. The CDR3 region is CASSITGGTDTQYF. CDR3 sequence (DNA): TGTGCCAGTAGTATTACAGGGGGTACAGATACGCAGTATTTT.

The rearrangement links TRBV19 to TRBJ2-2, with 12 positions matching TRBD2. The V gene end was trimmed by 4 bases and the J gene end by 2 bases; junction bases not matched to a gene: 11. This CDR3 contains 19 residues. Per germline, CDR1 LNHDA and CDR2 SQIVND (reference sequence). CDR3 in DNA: TGTGCCAGTAGTAGACCGGGACTAGCGGGTGCTGACAACACCGGGGAGCTGTTTTTT. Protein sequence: CASSRPGLAGADNTGELFF.

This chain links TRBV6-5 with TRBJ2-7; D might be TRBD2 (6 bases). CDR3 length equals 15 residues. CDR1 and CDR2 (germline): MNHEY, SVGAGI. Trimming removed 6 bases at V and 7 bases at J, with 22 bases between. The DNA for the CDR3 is TGTGCCAGCAGGATACTAGCTGGACGGGACGGGGAGCAGTACTTC. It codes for CASRILAGRDGEQYF.

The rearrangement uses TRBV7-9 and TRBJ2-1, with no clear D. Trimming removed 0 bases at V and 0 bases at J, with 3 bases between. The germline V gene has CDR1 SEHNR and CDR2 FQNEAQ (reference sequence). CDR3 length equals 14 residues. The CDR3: CASSLASSYNEQFF. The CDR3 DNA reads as TGTGCCAGCAGCTTAGCCAGCTCCTACAATGAGCAGTTCTTC.

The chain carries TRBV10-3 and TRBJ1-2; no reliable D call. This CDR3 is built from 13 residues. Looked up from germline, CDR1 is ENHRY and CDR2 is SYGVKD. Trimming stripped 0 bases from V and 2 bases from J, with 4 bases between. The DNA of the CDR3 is TGTGCCATCAGTGAGTCGGAGAACTATGGCTACACCTTC. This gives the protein CAISESENYGYTF.

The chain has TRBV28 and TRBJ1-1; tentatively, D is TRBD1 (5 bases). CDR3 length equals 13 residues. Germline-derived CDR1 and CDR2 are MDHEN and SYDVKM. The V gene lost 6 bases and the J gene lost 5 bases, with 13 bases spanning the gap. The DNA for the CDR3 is TGTGCCAGCAGGCCGGGACCCAAGACTGAAGCTTTCTTT. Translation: CASRPGPKTEAFF.